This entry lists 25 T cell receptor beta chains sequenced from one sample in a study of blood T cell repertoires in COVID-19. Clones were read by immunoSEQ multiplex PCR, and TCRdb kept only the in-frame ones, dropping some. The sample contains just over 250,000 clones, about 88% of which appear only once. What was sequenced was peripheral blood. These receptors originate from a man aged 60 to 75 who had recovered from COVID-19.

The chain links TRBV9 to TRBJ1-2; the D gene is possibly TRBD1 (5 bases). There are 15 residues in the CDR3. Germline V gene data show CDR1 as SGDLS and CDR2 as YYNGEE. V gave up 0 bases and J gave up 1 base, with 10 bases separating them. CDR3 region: CASSVEGNHNYGYTF. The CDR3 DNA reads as TGTGCCAGCAGCGTAGAGGGGAATCATAACTATGGCTACACCTTC.

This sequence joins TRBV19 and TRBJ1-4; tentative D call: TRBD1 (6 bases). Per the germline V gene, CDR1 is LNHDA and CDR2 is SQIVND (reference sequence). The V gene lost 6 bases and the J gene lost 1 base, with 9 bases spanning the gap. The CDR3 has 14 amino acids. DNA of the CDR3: TGTGCCAGTAGGCGAGGGGGAACTAATGAAAAACTGTTTTTT. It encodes CASRRGGTNEKLFF.

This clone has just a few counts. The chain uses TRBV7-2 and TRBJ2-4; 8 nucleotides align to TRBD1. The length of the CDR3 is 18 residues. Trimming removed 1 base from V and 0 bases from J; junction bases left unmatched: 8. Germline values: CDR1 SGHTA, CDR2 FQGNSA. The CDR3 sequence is CASSLGRQGPVAKNIQYF. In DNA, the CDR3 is TGTGCCAGCAGCTTAGGCCGACAGGGGCCGGTAGCCAAAAACATTCAGTACTTC.

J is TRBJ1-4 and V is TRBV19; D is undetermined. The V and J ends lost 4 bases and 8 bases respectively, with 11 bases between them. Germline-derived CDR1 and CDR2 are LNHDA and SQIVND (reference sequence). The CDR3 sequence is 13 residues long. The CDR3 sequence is CASSTSIEEKLFF. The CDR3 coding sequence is TGTGCCAGTAGTACTTCGATTGAGGAAAAACTGTTTTTT.

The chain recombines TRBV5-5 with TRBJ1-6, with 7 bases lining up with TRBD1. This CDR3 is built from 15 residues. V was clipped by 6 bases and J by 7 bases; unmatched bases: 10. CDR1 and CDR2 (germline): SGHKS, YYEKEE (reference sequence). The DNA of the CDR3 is TGTGCCAGCACCACCCAGGGGGGAGCCAATTCACCCCTCCACTTT. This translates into CASTTQGGANSPLHF.

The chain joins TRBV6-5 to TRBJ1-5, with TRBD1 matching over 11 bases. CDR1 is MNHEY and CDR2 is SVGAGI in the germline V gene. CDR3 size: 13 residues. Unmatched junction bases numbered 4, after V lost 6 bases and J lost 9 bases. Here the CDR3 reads CASREDRGRPQHF. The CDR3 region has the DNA TGTGCCAGCAGAGAGGACAGGGGGCGGCCCCAGCATTTT.

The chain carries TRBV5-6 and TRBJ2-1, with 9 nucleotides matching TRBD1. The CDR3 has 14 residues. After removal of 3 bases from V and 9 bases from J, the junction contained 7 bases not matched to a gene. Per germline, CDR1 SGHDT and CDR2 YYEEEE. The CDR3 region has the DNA TGTGCCAGCAGCTCTTGGGACAGGGTCGGTGAGCAGTTCTTC. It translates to CASSSWDRVGEQFF.

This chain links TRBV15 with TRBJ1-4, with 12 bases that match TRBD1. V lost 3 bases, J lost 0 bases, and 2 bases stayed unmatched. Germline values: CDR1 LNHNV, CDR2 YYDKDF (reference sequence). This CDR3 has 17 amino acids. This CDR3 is CATSRGQGAATNEKLFF. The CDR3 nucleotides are TGTGCCACCAGCAGGGGACAGGGGGCAGCAACTAATGAAAAACTGTTTTTT.

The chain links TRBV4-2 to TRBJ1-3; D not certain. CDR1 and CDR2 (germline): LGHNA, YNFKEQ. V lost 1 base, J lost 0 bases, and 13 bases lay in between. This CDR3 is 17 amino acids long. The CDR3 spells CASSQASSWSSGNTIYF. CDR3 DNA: TGTGCCAGCAGCCAAGCGAGTTCCTGGAGCTCTGGAAACACCATATATTTT.

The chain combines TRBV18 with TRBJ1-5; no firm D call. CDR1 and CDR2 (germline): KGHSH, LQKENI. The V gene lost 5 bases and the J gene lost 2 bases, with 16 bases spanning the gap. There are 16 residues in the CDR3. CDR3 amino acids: CASSSRGEEGNQPQHF. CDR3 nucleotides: TGTGCCAGCTCATCAAGAGGTGAGGAGGGCAATCAGCCCCAGCATTTT.

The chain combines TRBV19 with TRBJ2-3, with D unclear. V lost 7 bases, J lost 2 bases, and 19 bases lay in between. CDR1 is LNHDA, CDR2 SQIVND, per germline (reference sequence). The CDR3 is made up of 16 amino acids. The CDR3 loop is CASTPPLPENTDTQYF. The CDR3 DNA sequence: TGTGCCAGTACCCCCCCCCTACCTGAAAACACAGATACGCAGTATTTT.

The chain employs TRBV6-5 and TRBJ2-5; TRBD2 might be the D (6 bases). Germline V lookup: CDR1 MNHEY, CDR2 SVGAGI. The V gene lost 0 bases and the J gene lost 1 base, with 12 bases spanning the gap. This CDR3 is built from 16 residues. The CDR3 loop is CASSYSSTSSQETQYF. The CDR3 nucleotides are TGTGCCAGCAGTTACTCTTCCACTAGCAGCCAAGAGACCCAGTACTTC.

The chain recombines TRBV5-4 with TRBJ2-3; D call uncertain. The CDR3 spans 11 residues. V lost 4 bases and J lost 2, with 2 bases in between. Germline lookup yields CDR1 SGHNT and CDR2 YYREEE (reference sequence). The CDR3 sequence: CASSHTDTQYF. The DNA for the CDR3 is TGTGCCAGCAGCCACACAGATACGCAGTATTTT.

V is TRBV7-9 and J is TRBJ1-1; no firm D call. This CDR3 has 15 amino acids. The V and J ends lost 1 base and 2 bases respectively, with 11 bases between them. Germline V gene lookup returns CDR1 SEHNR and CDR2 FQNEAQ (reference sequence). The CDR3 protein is CASSLVSEVNTEAFF. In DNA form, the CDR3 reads TGTGCCAGCAGCTTAGTCTCGGAGGTTAACACTGAAGCTTTCTTT.

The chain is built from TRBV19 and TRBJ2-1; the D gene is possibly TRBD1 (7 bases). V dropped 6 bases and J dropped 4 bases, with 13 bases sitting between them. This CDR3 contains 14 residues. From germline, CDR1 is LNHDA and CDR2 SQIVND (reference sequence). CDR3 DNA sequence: TGTGCCAGTAGGGAGGGACAGACATACAATGAGCAGTTCTTC. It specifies CASREGQTYNEQFF.

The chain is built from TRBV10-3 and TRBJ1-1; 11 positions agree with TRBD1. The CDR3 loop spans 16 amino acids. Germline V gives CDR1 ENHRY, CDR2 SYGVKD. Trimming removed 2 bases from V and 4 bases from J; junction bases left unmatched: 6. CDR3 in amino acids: CAISENTDRGPTEAFF. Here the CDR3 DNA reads TGTGCCATCAGTGAGAACACGGACAGGGGGCCCACTGAAGCTTTCTTT.

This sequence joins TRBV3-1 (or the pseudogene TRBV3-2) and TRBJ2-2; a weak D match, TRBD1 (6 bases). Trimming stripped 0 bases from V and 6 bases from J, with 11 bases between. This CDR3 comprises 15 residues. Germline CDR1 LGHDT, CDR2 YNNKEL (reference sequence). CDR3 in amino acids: CASSQDFKGAGELFF. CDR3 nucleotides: TGTGCCAGCAGCCAAGATTTCAAGGGGGCCGGGGAGCTGTTTTTT.

This chain's CDR3 is CASSFGDSLLGNTIYF. CDR3 coding DNA: TGTGCCAGCAGCTTTGGCGACAGCCTTCTTGGAAACACCATATATTTT. The chain is built from TRBV5-4 and TRBJ1-3, with a tentative D call TRBD1 (5 bases). Trimming cost V 2 bases and J 3 bases, with 15 bases left between them. Looked up from germline, CDR1 is SGHNT and CDR2 is YYREEE (reference sequence). CDR3 size: 16 residues.

This chain's CDR3 is CASSTGTGLLNYGYTF. The CDR3 nucleotides are TGTGCCAGCAGCACCGGGACAGGGCTTCTTAACTATGGCTACACCTTC. V usage is TRBV27 and J usage is TRBJ1-2, with 9 positions matching TRBD1. The CDR3 totals 16 residues. Germline lookup yields CDR1 MNHEY and CDR2 SMNVEV (reference sequence). Trimming took 6 bases from V and 1 from J; bases not matched to a gene: 9.

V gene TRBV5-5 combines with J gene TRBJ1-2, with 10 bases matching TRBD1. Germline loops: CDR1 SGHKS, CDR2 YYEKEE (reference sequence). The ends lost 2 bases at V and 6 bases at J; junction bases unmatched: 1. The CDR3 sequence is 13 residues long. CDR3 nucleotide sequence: TGTGCCAGCAGCTTCGACAGGGGGCATGGCTACACCTTC. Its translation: CASSFDRGHGYTF. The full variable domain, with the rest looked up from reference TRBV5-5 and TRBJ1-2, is DAGVTQSPTHLIKTRGQQVTLRCSPISGHKSVSWYQQVLGQGPQFIFQYYEKEERGRGNFPDRFSARQFPNYSSELNVNALLLGDSALYLCASSFDRGHGYTFGSGTRLTVV.

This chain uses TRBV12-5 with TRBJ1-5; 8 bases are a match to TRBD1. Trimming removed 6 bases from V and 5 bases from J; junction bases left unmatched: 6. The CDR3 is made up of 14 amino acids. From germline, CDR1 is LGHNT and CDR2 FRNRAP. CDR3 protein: CASGRTGRDQPQHF. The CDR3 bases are TGTGCTAGTGGCAGGACAGGGAGAGATCAGCCCCAGCATTTT.

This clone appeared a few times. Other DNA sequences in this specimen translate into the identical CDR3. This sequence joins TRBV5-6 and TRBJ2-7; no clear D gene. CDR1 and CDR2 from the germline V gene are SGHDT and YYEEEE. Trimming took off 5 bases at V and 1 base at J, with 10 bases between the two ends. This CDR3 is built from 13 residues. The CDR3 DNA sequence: TGTGCCAGCAGTCTTGGGCGATCCTACGAGCAGTACTTC. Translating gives CASSLGRSYEQYF.

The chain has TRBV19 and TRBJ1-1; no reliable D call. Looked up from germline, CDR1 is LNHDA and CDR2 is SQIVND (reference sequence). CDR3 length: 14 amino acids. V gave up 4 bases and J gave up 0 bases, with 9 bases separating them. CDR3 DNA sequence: TGTGCCAGTAGTAAGTGGGAGTTGAACACTGAAGCTTTCTTT. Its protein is CASSKWELNTEAFF.

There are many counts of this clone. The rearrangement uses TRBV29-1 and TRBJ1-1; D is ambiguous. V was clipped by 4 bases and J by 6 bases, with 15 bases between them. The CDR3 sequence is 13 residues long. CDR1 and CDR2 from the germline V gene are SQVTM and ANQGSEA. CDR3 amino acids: CSVGIGLRAEAFF. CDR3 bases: TGCAGCGTTGGCATAGGGTTGAGGGCTGAAGCTTTCTTT.

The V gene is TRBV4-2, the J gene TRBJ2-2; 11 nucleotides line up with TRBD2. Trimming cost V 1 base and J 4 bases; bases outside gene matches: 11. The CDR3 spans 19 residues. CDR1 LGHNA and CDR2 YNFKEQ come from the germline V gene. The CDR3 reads CASSQVFLAGGSFTGELFF. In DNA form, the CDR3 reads TGTGCCAGCAGCCAAGTTTTCCTAGCGGGGGGTTCCTTCACCGGGGAGCTGTTTTTT.